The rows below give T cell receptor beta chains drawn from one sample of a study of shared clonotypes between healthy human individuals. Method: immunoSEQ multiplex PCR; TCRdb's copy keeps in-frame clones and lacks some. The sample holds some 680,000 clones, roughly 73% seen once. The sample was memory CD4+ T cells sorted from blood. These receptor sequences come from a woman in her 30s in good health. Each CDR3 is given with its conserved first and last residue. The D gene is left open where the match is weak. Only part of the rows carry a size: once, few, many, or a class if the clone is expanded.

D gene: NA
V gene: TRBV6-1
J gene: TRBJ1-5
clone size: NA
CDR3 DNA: TGTGCCAGCAGGACTGACAGGAGCCGGCCCCAGCATTTT
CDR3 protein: CASRTDRSRPQHF

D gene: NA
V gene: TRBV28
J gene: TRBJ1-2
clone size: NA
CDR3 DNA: TGTGCCAGCAGTTTGAGTGTCCGGGGAAGCTATGGCTACACCTTC
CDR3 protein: CASSLSVRGSYGYTF

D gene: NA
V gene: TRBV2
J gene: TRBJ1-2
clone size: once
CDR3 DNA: TGTGCCAGCCGCCGGGACAACTATGGCTACACCTTC
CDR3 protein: CASRRDNYGYTF

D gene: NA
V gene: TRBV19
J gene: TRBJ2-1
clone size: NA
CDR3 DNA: TGTGCCAGTCGCCGGGAGAGCTCCTACAATGAGCAGTTCTTC
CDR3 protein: CASRRESSYNEQFF

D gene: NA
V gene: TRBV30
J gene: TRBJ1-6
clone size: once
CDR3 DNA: TGTGCCTGGAGTAAGACAGGAGGTCTCCTTAATTCACCCCTCCACTTT
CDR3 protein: CAWSKTGGLLNSPLHF

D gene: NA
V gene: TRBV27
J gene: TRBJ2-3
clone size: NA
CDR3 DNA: TGTGCCAGCAGTTTAGGAGGGGTGCCCACAGATACGCAGTATTTT
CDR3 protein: CASSLGGVPTDTQYF

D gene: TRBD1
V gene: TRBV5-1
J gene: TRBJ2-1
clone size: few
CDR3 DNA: TGCGCCAGCAGCAGGGGACAGGGCTTTTACAATGAGCAGTTCTTC
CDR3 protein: CASSRGQGFYNEQFF

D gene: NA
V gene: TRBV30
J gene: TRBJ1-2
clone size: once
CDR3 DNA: TGTGCCTGGAGTGTACTGGGCCACTATGGCTACACCTTC
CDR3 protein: CAWSVLGHYGYTF

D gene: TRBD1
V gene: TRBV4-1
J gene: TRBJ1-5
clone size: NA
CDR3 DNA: TGCGCCAGCAGCCAAGAAGGGACAGAGAATCAGCCCCAGCATTTT
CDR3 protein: CASSQEGTENQPQHF

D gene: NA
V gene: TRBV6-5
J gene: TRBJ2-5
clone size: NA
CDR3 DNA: TGTGCCAGCAGTAAATGGGGGGTGGAGACCCAGTACTTC
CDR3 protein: CASSKWGVETQYF

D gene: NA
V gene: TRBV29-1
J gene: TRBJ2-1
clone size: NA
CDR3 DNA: TGCAGCGTTGGTCTCCAAAGCGGCAATGAGCAGTTCTTC
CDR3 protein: CSVGLQSGNEQFF

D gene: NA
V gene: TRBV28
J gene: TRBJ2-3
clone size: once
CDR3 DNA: TGTGCCAGCGCCTTAGGGGATACGCAGTATTTT
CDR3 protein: CASALGDTQYF

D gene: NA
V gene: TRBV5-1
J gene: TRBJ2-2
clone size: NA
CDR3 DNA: TGCGCCAGCAGCTTTACGAGCAACACCGGGGAGCTGTTTTTT
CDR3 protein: CASSFTSNTGELFF

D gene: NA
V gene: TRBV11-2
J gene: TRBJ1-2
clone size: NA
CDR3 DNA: TGTGCCAGCAGCTTAGGGGGGTATGGTGGCTACACCTTC
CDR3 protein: CASSLGGYGGYTF

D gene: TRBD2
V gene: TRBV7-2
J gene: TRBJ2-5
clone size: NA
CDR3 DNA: TGTGCCAGCAGTATTGGACTAGCGGGGCAAGAGACCCAGTACTTC
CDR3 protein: CASSIGLAGQETQYF

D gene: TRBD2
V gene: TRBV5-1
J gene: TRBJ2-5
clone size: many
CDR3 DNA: TGCGCCAGCAGCACCGGACTAGTTCAAGAGACCCAGTACTTC
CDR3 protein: CASSTGLVQETQYF

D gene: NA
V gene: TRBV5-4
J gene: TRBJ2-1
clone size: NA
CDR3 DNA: TGTGCCAGCAGCTTAGGGGGGGGCTCCTACAATGAGCAGTTCTTC
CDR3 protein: CASSLGGGSYNEQFF

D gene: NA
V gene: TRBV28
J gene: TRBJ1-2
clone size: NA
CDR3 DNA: TGTGCCAGCAGTACTATGGGGCGGGGACGTGGAGGCTACACCTTC
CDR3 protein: CASSTMGRGRGGYTF

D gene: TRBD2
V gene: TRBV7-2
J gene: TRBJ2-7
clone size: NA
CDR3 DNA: TGTGCCAGCAGCCGAAGTAGCGGGAGTAGGGGCTACGAGCAGTACTTC
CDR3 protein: CASSRSSGSRGYEQYF

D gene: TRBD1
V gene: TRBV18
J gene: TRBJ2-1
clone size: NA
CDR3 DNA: TGTGCCAGCTCACTAACAGGGGACTCCTACAATGAGCAGTTCTTC
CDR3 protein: CASSLTGDSYNEQFF